What follows is one TCR beta chain and its context. The antigen remains unidentified. The record originates from a study of Ad26.COV2.S vaccination and SARS-CoV-2 variants. Study as a whole: COV1001, an Ad26.COV2.S trial, supplied this vaccine-arm donor. By the intramuscular route, Ad26.COV2.S was given once, or twice 56 days apart. The study, taken as a whole, reports: For non-spike TCRs, breadth in vaccine recipients resembled that in placebo recipients.

This table comes from immunoSEQ multiplex PCR, and its TCRdb copy is limited to in-frame clones, with some not included. This sample has approximately 350,000 clones, with roughly 84% found just once. V was pared by 4 bases and J by 7 bases, with 8 bases between. This CDR3 contains 12 residues. The treatment: 19 received Ad26.COV2.S at low or high dose, single or two shots; a few received placebo; per-sample allocation not given. Samples came from day 63 after the first vaccine or placebo injection. An adult of 18-55 years in Boston served as donor. This sample comprised peripheral blood, obtained in a trial of Ad26.COV2.S vaccine versus placebo. The rearrangement links TRBV12-3 or TRBV12-4 to TRBJ2-1; D call uncertain. The sequence derives from a person aged 18-65 years who received the Ad26.COV2.S COVID-19 vaccine or a placebo. For the CDR3, the DNA is TGTGCCAGCAGTTCCCGGCGGAATGAGCAGTTCTTC. Translated: CASSSRRNEQFF.